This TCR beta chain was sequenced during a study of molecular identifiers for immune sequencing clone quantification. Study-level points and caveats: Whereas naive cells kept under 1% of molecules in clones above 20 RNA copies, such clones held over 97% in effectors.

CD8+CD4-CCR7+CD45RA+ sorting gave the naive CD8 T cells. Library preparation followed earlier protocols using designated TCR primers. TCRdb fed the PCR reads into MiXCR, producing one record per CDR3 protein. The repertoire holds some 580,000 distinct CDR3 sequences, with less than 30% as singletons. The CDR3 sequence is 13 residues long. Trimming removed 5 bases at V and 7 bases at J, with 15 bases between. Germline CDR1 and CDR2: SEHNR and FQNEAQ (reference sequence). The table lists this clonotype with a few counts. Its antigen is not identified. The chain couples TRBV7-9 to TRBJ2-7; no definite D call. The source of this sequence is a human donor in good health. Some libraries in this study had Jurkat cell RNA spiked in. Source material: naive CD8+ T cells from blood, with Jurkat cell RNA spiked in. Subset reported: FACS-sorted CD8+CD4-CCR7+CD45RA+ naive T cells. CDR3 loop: CASSPIRLYEQYF. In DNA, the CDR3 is TGTGCCAGCAGCCCTATCCGCTTGTATGAGCAGTACTTC. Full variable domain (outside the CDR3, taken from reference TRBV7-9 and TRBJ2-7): DTGVSQNPRHKITKRGQNVTFRCDPISEHNRLYWYRQTLGQGPEFLTYFQNEAQLEKSRLLSDRFSAERPKGSFSTLEIQRTEQGDSAMYLCASSPIRLYEQYFGPGTRLTVT.